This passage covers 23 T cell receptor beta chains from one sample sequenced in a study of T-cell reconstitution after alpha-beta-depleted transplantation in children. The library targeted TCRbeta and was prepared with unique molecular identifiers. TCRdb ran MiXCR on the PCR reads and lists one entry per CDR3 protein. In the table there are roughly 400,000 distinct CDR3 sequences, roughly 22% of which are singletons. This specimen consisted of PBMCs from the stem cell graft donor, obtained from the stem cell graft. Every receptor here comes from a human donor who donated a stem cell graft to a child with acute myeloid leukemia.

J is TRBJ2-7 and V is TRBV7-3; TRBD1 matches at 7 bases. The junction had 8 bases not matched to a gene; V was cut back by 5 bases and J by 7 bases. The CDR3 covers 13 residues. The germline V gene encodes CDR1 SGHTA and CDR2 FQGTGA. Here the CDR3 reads CASSPTGEGEQYF. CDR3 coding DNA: TGTGCCAGCAGCCCTACAGGGGAAGGGGAGCAGTACTTC.

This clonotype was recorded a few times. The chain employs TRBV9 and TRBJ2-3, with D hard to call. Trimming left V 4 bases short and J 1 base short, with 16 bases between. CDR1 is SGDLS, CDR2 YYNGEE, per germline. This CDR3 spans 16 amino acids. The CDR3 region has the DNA TGTGCCAGCAGCACGGGTGACGGACGGGGCACAGATACGCAGTATTTT. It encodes CASSTGDGRGTDTQYF.

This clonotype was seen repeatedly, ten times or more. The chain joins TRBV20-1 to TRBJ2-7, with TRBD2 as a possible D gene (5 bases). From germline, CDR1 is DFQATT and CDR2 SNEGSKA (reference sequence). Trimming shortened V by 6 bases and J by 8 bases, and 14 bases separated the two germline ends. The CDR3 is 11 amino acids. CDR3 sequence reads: CSAEGRGQQYF. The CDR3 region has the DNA TGCAGTGCGGAAGGGAGAGGTCAGCAGTACTTC.

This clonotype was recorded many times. The CDR3 spells CASSYSPTGELFF. The CDR3 nucleotides are TGTGCCAGCAGTTACTCGCCCACCGGGGAGCTGTTTTTT. This rearrangement joins TRBV6-5 to TRBJ2-2; no reliable D call. From germline, CDR1 is MNHEY and CDR2 SVGAGI. There are 13 residues in the CDR3. V was trimmed by 0 bases and J by 4 bases, leaving 3 bases between them.

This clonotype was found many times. The CDR3 bases are TGTGCCAGCAGTTCGGAGACAGGGGGTTTTCAGCCCCAGCATTTT. Protein sequence: CASSSETGGFQPQHF. This chain uses TRBV12-3 or TRBV12-4 with TRBJ1-5, with 9 bases that match TRBD1. The CDR3 loop spans 15 amino acids. Trimming took 4 bases from V and 6 from J; bases not matched to a gene: 7.

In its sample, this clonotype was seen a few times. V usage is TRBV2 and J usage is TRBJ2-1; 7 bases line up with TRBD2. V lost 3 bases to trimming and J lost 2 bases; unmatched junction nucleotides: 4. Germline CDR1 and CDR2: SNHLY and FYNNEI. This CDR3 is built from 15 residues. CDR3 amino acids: CASSDRSGAYNEQFF. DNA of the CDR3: TGTGCCAGCAGTGATAGAAGCGGGGCCTACAATGAGCAGTTCTTC. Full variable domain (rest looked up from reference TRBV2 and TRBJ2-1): EPEVTQTPSHQVTQMGQEVILRCVPISNHLYFYWYRQILGQKVEFLVSFYNNEISEKSEIFDDQFSVERPDGSNFTLKIRSTKLEDSAMYFCASSDRSGAYNEQFFGPGTRLTVL.

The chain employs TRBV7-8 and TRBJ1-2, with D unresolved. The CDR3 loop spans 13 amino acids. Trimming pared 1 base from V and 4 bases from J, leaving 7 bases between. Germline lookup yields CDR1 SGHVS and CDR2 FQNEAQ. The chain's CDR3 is CASSLDRAYGYTF. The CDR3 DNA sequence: TGTGCCAGCAGCTTAGACAGAGCCTATGGCTACACCTTC.

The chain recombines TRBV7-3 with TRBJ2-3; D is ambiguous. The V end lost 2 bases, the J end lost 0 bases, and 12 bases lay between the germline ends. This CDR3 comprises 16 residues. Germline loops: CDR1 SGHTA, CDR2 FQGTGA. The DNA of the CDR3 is TGTGCCAGCAGCTTACTTGGGCCTACTAGCACAGATACGCAGTATTTT. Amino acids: CASSLLGPTSTDTQYF.

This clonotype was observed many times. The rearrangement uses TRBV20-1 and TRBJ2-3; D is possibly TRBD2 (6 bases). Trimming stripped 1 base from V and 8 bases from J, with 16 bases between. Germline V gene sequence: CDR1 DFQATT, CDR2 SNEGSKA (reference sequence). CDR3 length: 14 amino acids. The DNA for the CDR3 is TGCAGTGCTAGAGGGGAAGGAGGGATCAGTACGCAGTATTTT. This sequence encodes CSARGEGGISTQYF.

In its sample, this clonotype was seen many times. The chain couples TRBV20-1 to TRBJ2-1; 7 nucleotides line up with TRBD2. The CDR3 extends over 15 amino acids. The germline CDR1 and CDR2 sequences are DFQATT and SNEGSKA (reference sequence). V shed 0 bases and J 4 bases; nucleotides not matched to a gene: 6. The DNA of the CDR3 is TGCAGTGCTAGAGATCGGCTAGCGGTATACAATGAGCAGTTCTTC. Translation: CSARDRLAVYNEQFF.

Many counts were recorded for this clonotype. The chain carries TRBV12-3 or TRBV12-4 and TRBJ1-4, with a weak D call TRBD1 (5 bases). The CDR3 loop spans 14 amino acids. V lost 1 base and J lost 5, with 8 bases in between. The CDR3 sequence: CASSLGQGNEKLFF. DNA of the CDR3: TGTGCCAGCAGTTTAGGGCAGGGCAATGAAAAACTGTTTTTT.

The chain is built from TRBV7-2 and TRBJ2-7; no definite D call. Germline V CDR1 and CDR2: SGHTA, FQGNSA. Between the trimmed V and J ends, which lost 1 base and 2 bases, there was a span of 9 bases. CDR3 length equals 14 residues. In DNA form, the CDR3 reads TGTGCCAGCAGCTTAGACCCAGCCACCTACGAGCAGTACTTC. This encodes CASSLDPATYEQYF.

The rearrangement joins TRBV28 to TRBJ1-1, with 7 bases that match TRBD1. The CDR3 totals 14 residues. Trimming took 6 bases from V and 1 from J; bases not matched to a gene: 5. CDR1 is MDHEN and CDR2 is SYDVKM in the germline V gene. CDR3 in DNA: TGTGCCAGCAGCATAGACAGGGCGAACACTGAAGCTTTCTTT. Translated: CASSIDRANTEAFF. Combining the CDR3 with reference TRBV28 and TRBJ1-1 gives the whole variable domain DVKVTQSSRYLVKRTGEKVFLECVQDMDHENMFWYRQDPGLGLRLIYFSYDVKMKEKGDIPEGYSVSREKKERFSLILESASTNQTSMYLCASSIDRANTEAFFGQGTRLTVV.

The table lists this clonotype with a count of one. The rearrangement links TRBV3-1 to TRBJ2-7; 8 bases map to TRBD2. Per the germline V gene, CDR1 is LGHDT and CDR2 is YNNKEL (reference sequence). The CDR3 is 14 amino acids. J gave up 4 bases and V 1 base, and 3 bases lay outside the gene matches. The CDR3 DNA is TGTGCCAGCAGCCAAGGCGGGAGGCAGTACGAGCAGTACTTC. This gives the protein CASSQGGRQYEQYF.

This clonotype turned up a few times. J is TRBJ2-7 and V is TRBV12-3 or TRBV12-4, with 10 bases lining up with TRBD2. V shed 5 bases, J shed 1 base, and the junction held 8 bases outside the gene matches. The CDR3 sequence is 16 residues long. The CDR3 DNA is TGTGCCAGCAGTCCGACTAGCGGGCTAGCGTCCTACGAGCAGTACTTC. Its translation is CASSPTSGLASYEQYF.

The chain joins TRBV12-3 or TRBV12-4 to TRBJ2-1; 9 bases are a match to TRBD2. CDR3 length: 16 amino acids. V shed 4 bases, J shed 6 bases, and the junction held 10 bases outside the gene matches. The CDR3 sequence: CASSSQGLAYFNEQFF. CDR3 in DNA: TGTGCCAGCAGTTCTCAAGGACTAGCGTATTTCAATGAGCAGTTCTTC.

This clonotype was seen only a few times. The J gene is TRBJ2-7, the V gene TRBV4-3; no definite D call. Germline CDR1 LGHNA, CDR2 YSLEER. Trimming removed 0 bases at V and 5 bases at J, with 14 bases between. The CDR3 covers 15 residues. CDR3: CASSQDRVGTDEQYF. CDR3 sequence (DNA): TGCGCCAGCAGCCAAGATCGCGTAGGAACGGACGAGCAGTACTTC.

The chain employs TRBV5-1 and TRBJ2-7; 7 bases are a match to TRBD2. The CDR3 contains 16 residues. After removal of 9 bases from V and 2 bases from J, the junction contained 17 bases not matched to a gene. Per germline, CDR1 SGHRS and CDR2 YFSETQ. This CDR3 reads CAIPTSGLADTYEQYF. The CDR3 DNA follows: TGCGCCATACCAACCTCGGGGCTAGCGGACACCTACGAGCAGTACTTC.

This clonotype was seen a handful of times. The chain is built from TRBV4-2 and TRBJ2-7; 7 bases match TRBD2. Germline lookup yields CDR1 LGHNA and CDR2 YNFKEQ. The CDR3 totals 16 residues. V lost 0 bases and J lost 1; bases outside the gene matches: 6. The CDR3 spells CASSQDGGMRSYEQYF. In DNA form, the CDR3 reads TGTGCCAGCAGCCAAGACGGGGGGATGCGGTCCTACGAGCAGTACTTC.

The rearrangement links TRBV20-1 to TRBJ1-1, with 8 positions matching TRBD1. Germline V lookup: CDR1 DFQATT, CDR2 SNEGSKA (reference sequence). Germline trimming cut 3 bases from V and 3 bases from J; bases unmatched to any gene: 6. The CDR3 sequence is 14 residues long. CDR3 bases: TGCAGTGCTAGCGTGACAGGGGATGACACTGAAGCTTTCTTT. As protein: CSASVTGDDTEAFF.

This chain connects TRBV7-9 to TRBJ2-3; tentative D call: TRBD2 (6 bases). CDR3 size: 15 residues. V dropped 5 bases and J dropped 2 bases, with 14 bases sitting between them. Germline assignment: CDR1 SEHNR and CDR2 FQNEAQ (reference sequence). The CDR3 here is CASSPRDWNTDTQYF. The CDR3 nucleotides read TGTGCCAGCAGCCCCCGGGACTGGAACACAGATACGCAGTATTTT.

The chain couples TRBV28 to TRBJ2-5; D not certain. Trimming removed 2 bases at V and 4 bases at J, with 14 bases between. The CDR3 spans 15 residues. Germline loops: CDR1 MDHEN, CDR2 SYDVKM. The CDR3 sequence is CASSLEDGFGETQYF. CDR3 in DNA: TGTGCCAGCAGTTTAGAGGATGGGTTTGGAGAGACCCAGTACTTC.

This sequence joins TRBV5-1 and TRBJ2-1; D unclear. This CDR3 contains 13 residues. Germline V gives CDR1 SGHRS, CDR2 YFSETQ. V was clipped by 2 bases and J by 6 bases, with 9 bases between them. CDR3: CASSLLFRNEQFF. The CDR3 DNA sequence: TGCGCCAGCAGCTTACTATTTCGCAATGAGCAGTTCTTC.